The 28 T cell receptor beta chains below come from one sample, sequenced in a study of OX40 agonist ivuxolimab in advanced cancers. The table came from immunoSEQ multiplex PCR; TCRdb's copy has only in-frame clones and leaves some out. The table includes 45,000 to 60,000 clones, roughly nine tenths detected once. The specimen was CD4+ or CD8+ T cells sorted from blood, collected in a trial of the OX40 agonist ivuxolimab. These receptors came from an adult with an advanced solid tumor such as melanoma, head and neck, liver or kidney cancer.

The V and J genes are TRBV4-2 and TRBJ2-7; 12 bases match TRBD2. With 2 bases clipped from V and 4 bases from J, the junction kept 3 bases outside the gene matches. Germline V gene lookup returns CDR1 LGHNA and CDR2 YNFKEQ. This CDR3 is 15 amino acids long. As DNA, the CDR3 is TGTGCCAGCAGCCAACTAGCGGGAGGGAAGTACGAGCAGTACTTC. It translates to CASSQLAGGKYEQYF.

This CDR3 reads CASSLAGGPRNEQFF. CDR3 nucleotides: TGTGCCAGCAGTTTAGCGGGAGGGCCGAGGAATGAGCAGTTCTTC. The rearrangement links TRBV28 to TRBJ2-1; 9 nucleotides line up with TRBD2. The germline V gene has CDR1 MDHEN and CDR2 SYDVKM. V lost 2 bases to trimming and J lost 7 bases; unmatched junction nucleotides: 6. The length of the CDR3 is 15 residues.

The chain has TRBV25-1 and TRBJ1-4; the D is unclear. V lost 7 bases and J lost 7, with 7 bases in between. This CDR3 region has 11 residues. Germline V gene sequence: CDR1 MGHDK, CDR2 SYGVNS. The CDR3 DNA follows: TGTGCCAGCAAAGCAGGTGAAAAACTGTTTTTT. It encodes CASKAGEKLFF.

The chain employs TRBV7-6 and TRBJ1-1, with 11 bases lining up with TRBD1. The CDR3 runs 15 residues. Germline V gene sequence: CDR1 SGHVS, CDR2 FNYEAQ. J was trimmed by 5 bases and V by 1 base; bases with no gene match: 3. CDR3 in DNA: TGTGCCAGCAGCTTAGAGGGACAGGGGGTAACTGAAGCTTTCTTT. The encoded protein is CASSLEGQGVTEAFF.

This sequence joins TRBV7-2 and TRBJ2-3; D remains unclear. Trimming removed 4 bases at V and 2 bases at J, with 16 bases between. This CDR3 is 16 amino acids long. CDR1 SGHTA and CDR2 FQGNSA come from the germline V gene. The CDR3, as DNA: TGTGCCAGCAGCTCCCCCCACTACTTAGACACAGATACGCAGTATTTT. Translated, it gives CASSSPHYLDTDTQYF.

The chain joins TRBV27 to TRBJ2-5; TRBD2 matches 12 bases. J was trimmed by 9 bases and V by 5 bases; bases with no gene match: 7. The CDR3 contains 14 residues. Germline CDR1 and CDR2: MNHEY and SMNVEV (reference sequence). CDR3 sequence (DNA): TGTGCCAGCAGTACTCTAGCGGGAGGGGGGTCCCAGTACTTC. It translates to CASSTLAGGGSQYF.

The chain carries TRBV7-6 and TRBJ1-5; possibly TRBD1 for D (5 bases). In germline, CDR1 is SGHVS, CDR2 FNYEAQ. V lost 5 bases and J 4 bases, leaving 9 bases between the germline ends. The CDR3 is 13 residues long. The CDR3 DNA follows: TGTGCCAGCAGCCAAGCAGGGAATCAGCCCCAGCATTTT. Amino acid sequence: CASSQAGNQPQHF.

This clone occurred once. The chain's CDR3 is CASSLAGGSEQYF. CDR3 DNA sequence: TGTGCCAGCAGCTTGGCAGGGGGCAGCGAGCAGTACTTC. The chain employs TRBV5-5 and TRBJ2-7, with 8 bases aligning to TRBD1. Per the germline V gene, CDR1 is SGHKS and CDR2 is YYEKEE (reference sequence). J was trimmed by 6 bases and V by 0 bases; bases with no gene match: 2. The CDR3 consists of 13 residues.

The chain is built from TRBV6-6 and TRBJ2-1; tentative D call: TRBD1 (6 bases). Trimming shortened V by 7 bases and J by 8 bases, and 24 bases separated the two germline ends. The V gene's germline CDR1 is MNHNY and CDR2 SVGAGI (reference sequence). This CDR3 comprises 16 residues. CDR3 region: CASTHREMHVRDEQFF. The CDR3 DNA reads as TGTGCCAGCACCCACAGGGAGATGCACGTCCGGGATGAGCAGTTCTTC.

The genes are TRBV15 and TRBJ2-3, with 8 nucleotides matching TRBD1. This CDR3 has 15 residues. The J segment lost 2 bases and the V segment lost 5 bases, leaving 6 bases of the junction unmatched. Germline CDR1 LNHNV, CDR2 YYDKDF (reference sequence). For the CDR3, the DNA is TGTGCCACCAGCGAAGGACAGGGATACACAGATACGCAGTATTTT. It encodes CATSEGQGYTDTQYF.

The rearrangement uses TRBV7-8 and TRBJ1-1; 8 bases align to TRBD1. Trimming removed 5 bases from V and 5 bases from J; junction bases left unmatched: 10. Germline V gene sequence: CDR1 SGHVS, CDR2 FQNEAQ. The CDR3 covers 15 residues. CDR3 DNA sequence: TGTGCCAGCAGCACCAACAGGGGGTCGGTTACTGAAGCTTTCTTT. Translated, it gives CASSTNRGSVTEAFF.

CDR3 in amino acids: CASSLAPTDTQYF. For the CDR3, the DNA is TGTGCCAGCAGCTTAGCGCCAACAGATACGCAGTATTTT. The chain uses TRBV13 and TRBJ2-3; D not resolved. Germline CDR1 is PRHDT and CDR2 is FYEKMQ (reference sequence). The germline V and J ends were trimmed by 1 base and 3 bases, with 5 bases remaining between them. CDR3 length equals 13 residues.

The rearrangement uses TRBV7-9 and TRBJ1-1, with D hard to call. V was clipped by 2 bases and J by 7 bases, with 8 bases between them. CDR3 length: 12 residues. Per germline, CDR1 SEHNR and CDR2 FQNEAQ (reference sequence). CDR3 in amino acids: CASSLREREAFF. CDR3 DNA sequence: TGTGCCAGCAGCTTAAGGGAACGTGAAGCTTTCTTT.

J is TRBJ1-3 and V is TRBV7-8, with D hard to call. This CDR3 contains 16 residues. The germline V and J ends were trimmed by 5 bases and 3 bases, with 17 bases remaining between them. Per germline, CDR1 SGHVS and CDR2 FQNEAQ. For the CDR3, the DNA is TGTGCCAGCAGCGGAGCCGTGGGTACCCTTGGAAACACCATATATTTT. Translation: CASSGAVGTLGNTIYF.

This rearrangement joins TRBV19 to TRBJ2-5; 10 positions match TRBD2. Germline V gene lookup returns CDR1 LNHDA and CDR2 SQIVND (reference sequence). After removal of 3 bases from V and 2 bases from J, the junction contained 6 bases not matched to a gene. The CDR3 totals 16 residues. This CDR3 is CASSIGAGGPQETQYF. The CDR3 nucleotides read TGTGCCAGTAGTATTGGAGCGGGAGGGCCGCAAGAGACCCAGTACTTC.

This chain uses TRBV6-6 with TRBJ2-3; D unclear. Germline V gene sequence: CDR1 MNHNY, CDR2 SVGAGI (reference sequence). This CDR3 comprises 13 residues. V lost 7 bases to trimming and J lost 2 bases, with 10 bases between them. The CDR3 is CASTGRITDTQYF. CDR3 DNA: TGTGCCAGCACCGGGCGAATCACAGATACGCAGTATTTT.

The V call is TRBV15, the J call TRBJ1-1, with 10 bases fitting TRBD1. V was clipped by 5 bases and J by 0 bases; unmatched bases: 9. The CDR3 runs 17 residues. CDR1 is LNHNV, CDR2 YYDKDF, per germline (reference sequence). The CDR3 coding sequence is TGTGCCACCAGCCCCGGGACAGGGGATTACTTGAACACTGAAGCTTTCTTT. Amino acids: CATSPGTGDYLNTEAFF.

The rearrangement uses TRBV5-1 and TRBJ1-2; D may be TRBD1 (5 bases). The CDR3 runs to 15 residues. The ends were cut back, 0 bases at V and 3 bases at J, with 12 bases in the middle. Germline values: CDR1 SGHRS, CDR2 YFSETQ. As DNA, the CDR3 is TGCGCCAGCAGCTTGGGGTATGGGACGGACTATGGCTACACCTTC. Translating gives CASSLGYGTDYGYTF.

This sequence joins TRBV9 and TRBJ2-7; TRBD2 might be the D (5 bases). Looked up from germline, CDR1 is SGDLS and CDR2 is YYNGEE. Trimming left V 0 bases short and J 3 bases short, with 13 bases between. The CDR3 has 15 amino acids. The CDR3 DNA sequence: TGTGCCAGCAGCGTAGGTTCGGACTCATACTACGAGCAGTACTTC. This encodes CASSVGSDSYYEQYF.

The chain links TRBV5-4 to TRBJ2-5; TRBD1 matches 8 bases. CDR3 size: 15 residues. Germline V lookup: CDR1 SGHNT, CDR2 YYREEE (reference sequence). The J segment lost 5 bases and the V segment lost 0 bases, leaving 6 bases of the junction unmatched. CDR3 sequence: CASSLGQGARETQYF. In DNA form, the CDR3 reads TGTGCCAGCAGCTTGGGGCAGGGGGCCCGGGAGACCCAGTACTTC.

The gene calls are TRBV4-3 and TRBJ2-1, with D possibly matching TRBD2 (6 bases). The V end was cut by 4 bases, the J end by 4 bases, with 8 bases between. Germline assignment: CDR1 LGHNA and CDR2 YSLEER. The CDR3 totals 13 residues. The CDR3 region has the DNA TGCGCCAGCAGCCTGACTAGTTACAATGAGCAGTTCTTC. Its translation is CASSLTSYNEQFF.

This chain links TRBV29-1 with TRBJ1-1; D gene ambiguous. V dropped 2 bases and J dropped 1 base, with 14 bases sitting between them. Germline assignment: CDR1 SQVTM and CDR2 ANQGSEA. CDR3 length: 15 amino acids. Here the CDR3 reads CSVELPPPWNTEAFF. CDR3 sequence (DNA): TGCAGCGTTGAATTACCACCCCCTTGGAACACTGAAGCTTTCTTT.

The chain recombines TRBV2 with TRBJ2-7, with D unclear. The V gene's germline CDR1 is SNHLY and CDR2 FYNNEI. CDR3 length: 16 residues. V lost 0 bases and J lost 2, with 14 bases in between. The CDR3 protein is CASSEAVLRFPYEQYF. In DNA, the CDR3 is TGTGCCAGCAGTGAAGCGGTGCTGCGCTTCCCCTACGAGCAGTACTTC.

This chain links TRBV28 with TRBJ1-4; 7 bases fit TRBD1. CDR3 size: 14 residues. Trimming removed 5 bases from V and 7 bases from J; junction bases left unmatched: 7. CDR1 and CDR2 from the germline V gene are MDHEN and SYDVKM. CDR3: CASSTTGYGEKLFF. The DNA for the CDR3 is TGTGCCAGCAGTACGACAGGGTACGGTGAAAAACTGTTTTTT. The whole variable domain, filled in from reference TRBV28 and TRBJ1-4, reads DVKVTQSSRYLVKRTGEKVFLECVQDMDHENMFWYRQDPGLGLRLIYFSYDVKMKEKGDIPEGYSVSREKKERFSLILESASTNQTSMYLCASSTTGYGEKLFFGSGTQLSVL.

This chain uses TRBV7-9 with TRBJ2-1; 9 bases match TRBD2. J lost 3 bases, V lost 5 bases, and 5 bases had no gene match. This CDR3 is built from 15 residues. CDR1 SEHNR and CDR2 FQNEAQ come from the germline V gene (reference sequence). The CDR3 DNA reads as TGTGCCAGCAGCGATAGCGGGAGAAACTACAATGAGCAGTTCTTC. Translating gives CASSDSGRNYNEQFF.

In DNA form, the CDR3 reads TGTGCCAGCAGCGTAGGGGGGAGGACTGAAGCTTTCTTT. Amino acids: CASSVGGRTEAFF. This chain uses TRBV9 with TRBJ1-1, with TRBD1 as a possible D gene (5 bases). Germline CDR1 and CDR2: SGDLS and YYNGEE. Trimming shortened V by 0 bases and J by 5 bases, and 8 bases separated the two germline ends. This CDR3 region has 13 residues.

The chain recombines TRBV28 with TRBJ1-6, with D maybe TRBD1 (6 bases). The CDR3 is 14 amino acids. Germline values: CDR1 MDHEN, CDR2 SYDVKM. Between the trimmed V and J ends, which lost 1 base and 5 bases, there was a span of 6 bases. The CDR3 sequence is CASSLSGDNSPLHF. In DNA, the CDR3 is TGTGCCAGCAGTTTATCAGGGGATAATTCACCCCTCCACTTT.

The CDR3 DNA sequence: TGTGCCAGCAGTTTAACCCCCGAGTCAGGTTACACAGATACGCAGTATTTT. This codes for CASSLTPESGYTDTQYF. The chain joins TRBV28 to TRBJ2-3; D not certain. The CDR3 covers 17 residues. The germline V gene encodes CDR1 MDHEN and CDR2 SYDVKM. The V end was cut by 2 bases, the J end by 2 bases, with 17 bases between.